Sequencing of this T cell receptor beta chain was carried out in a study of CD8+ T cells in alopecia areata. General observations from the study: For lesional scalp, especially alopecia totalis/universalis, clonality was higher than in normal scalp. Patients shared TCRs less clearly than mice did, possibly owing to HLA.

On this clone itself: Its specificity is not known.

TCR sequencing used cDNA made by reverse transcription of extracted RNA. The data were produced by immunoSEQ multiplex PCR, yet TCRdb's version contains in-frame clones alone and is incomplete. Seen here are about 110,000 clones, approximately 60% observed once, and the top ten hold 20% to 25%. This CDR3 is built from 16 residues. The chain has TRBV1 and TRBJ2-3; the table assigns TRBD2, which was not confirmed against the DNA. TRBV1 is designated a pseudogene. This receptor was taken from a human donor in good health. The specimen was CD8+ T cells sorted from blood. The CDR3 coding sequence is TGCACCAGCAGCCATCTACTAGCGGGGGTCACAGATACGCAGTATTTT. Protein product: CTSSHLLAGVTDTQYF.